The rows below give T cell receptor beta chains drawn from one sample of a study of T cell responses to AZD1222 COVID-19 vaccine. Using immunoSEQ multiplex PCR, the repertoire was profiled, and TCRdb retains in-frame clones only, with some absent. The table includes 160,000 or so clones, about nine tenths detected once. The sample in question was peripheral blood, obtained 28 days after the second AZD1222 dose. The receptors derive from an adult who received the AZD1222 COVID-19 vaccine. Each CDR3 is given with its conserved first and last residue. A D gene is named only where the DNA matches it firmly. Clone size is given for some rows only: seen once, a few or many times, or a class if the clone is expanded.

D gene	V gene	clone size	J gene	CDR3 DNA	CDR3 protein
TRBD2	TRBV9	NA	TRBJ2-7	TGTGCCAGCAGCGTAGATGCGGGAGGGTTCTACGAGCAGTACTTC	CASSVDAGGFYEQYF
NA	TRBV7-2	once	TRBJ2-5	TGTGCCAGCAGCCCCCAGAGCGGACGGGGGGCCCAAGAGACCCAGTACTTC	CASSPQSGRGAQETQYF
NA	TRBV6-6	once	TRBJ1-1	TGTGCCAGCAGTTACGGGGGAAGTGACACTGAAGCTTTCTTT	CASSYGGSDTEAFF
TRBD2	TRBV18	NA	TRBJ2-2	TGTGCCAGCTCCCCCTTCGGGGGGGCGAACACCGGGGAGCTGTTTTTT	CASSPFGGANTGELFF
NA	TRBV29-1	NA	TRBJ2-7	TGCAGCGTTGGACAGACCCACCGCTACGAGCAGTACTTC	CSVGQTHRYEQYF
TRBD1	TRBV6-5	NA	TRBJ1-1	TGTGCCAGCAAGACAGGGGCCGCAGCCAATGAAGCTTTCTTT	CASKTGAAANEAFF
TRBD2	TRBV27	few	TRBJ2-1	TGTGCCAGCTGGGGTAGCGGGAGGTCGGGGAATGAGCAGTTCTTC	CASWGSGRSGNEQFF
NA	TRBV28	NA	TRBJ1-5	TGTGCCACCCGGAGGGCAAACCTTAGCAATCAGCCCCAGCATTTT	CATRRANLSNQPQHF
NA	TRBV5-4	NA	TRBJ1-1	TGTGCCAGCAGCCCCCCAGCCGCCCCAACTGAAGCTTTCTTT	CASSPPAAPTEAFF
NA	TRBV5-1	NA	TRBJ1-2	TGCGCCAGCAGCAACTCGATGGATAACTATGGCTACACCTTC	CASSNSMDNYGYTF
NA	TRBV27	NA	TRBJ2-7	TGTGCCAGCAGTTCGATCGTTAGGAGGGGCGGTCGGGACGAGCAGTACTTC	CASSSIVRRGGRDEQYF
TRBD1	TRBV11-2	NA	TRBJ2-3	TGTGCCAGCAGCTTAGATGGGACAGGGGGCTTTAGCACAGATACGCAGTATTTT	CASSLDGTGGFSTDTQYF
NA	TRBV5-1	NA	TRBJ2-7	TGCGCCAGCAGCTCCCGGGGTACGGGCCGGAGCTCCTACGAGCAGTACTTC	CASSSRGTGRSSYEQYF
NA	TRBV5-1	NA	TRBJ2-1	TGCGCCAGCAGCTCCGGAGGTAGCTCCTACAATGAGCAGTTCTTC	CASSSGGSSYNEQFF
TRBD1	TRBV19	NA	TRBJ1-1	TGTGCCAGTAGTACGGACAGGCGGACTGAAGCTTTCTTT	CASSTDRRTEAFF
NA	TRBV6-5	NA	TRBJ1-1	TGTGCCAGCAGTCTCTCCGGGGTGAACACTGAAGCTTTCTTT	CASSLSGVNTEAFF
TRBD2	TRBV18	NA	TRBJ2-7	TGTGCCAGCTCCCGGACTAGCGGGTACGAGCAGTACTTC	CASSRTSGYEQYF
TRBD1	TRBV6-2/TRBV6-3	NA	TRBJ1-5	TGTGCCAGCAGCCGACAGGGTACGGAGCCCCAGCATTTT	CASSRQGTEPQHF
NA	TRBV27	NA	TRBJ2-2	TGTGCCAGCAGTTTCTCAGGGAACACCGGGGAGCTGTTTTTT	CASSFSGNTGELFF
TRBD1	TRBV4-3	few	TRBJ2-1	TGCGCCAGCAGCACGGGACAGGCCTACAATGAGCAGTTCTTC	CASSTGQAYNEQFF
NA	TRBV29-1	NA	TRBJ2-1	TGCAGCGTGGCCGGGGGATTCTCCTACAATGAGCAGTTCTTC	CSVAGGFSYNEQFF
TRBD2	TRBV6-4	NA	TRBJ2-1	TGTGCCAGCAGTGTAGACTCGCTAGCGGGGCAGTTCTTC	CASSVDSLAGQFF
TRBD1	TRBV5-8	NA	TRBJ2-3	TGTGCCAGCAGCGGTGGGACAGGGGGCACAGATACGCAGTATTTT	CASSGGTGGTDTQYF
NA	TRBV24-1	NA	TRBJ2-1	TGTGCCACCAGTGATTTTCGTGATTCCTACAATGAGCAGTTCTTC	CATSDFRDSYNEQFF
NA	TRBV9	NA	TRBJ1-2	TGTGCCAGCAGCGTAGGCCCTAACTATGGCTACACCTTC	CASSVGPNYGYTF
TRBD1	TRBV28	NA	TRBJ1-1	TGTGCCAGCAGTTGGGGGACAGGGGGCTCGGTATCCAACACTGAAGCTTTCTTT	CASSWGTGGSVSNTEAFF
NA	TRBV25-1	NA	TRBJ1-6	TGTGCCAGCAGTGATTACGGGAATTCACCCCTCCACTTT	CASSDYGNSPLHF
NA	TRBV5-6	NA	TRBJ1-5	TGTGCCAGCAGCCAGACCGGGACCGCCAATCAGCCCCAGCATTTT	CASSQTGTANQPQHF
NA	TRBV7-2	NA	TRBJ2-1	TGTGCCAGCAGCTTAGTCCGACAACCGGAGCAGTTCTTC	CASSLVRQPEQFF
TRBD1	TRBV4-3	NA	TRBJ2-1	TGCGCCAGCAGCCAAGCAGACAGGGTGGAAAATGAGCAGTTCTTC	CASSQADRVENEQFF
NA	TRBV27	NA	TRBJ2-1	TGTGCCAGCAGTTTCGGAGGACTACCCTACAATGAGCAGTTCTTC	CASSFGGLPYNEQFF
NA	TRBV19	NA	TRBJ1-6	TGTGCCAGTAGTGAAGGGAATAATTCACCCCTCCACTTT	CASSEGNNSPLHF
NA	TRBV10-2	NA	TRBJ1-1	TGCGCCAGCAGTGAGTCCACCGGACGAACTGAAGCTTTCTTT	CASSESTGRTEAFF
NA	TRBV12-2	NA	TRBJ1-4	TGTGCAAGTCGCGACCCCGGACAGGGATTCGGTAATGAAAAACTGTTTTTT	CASRDPGQGFGNEKLFF
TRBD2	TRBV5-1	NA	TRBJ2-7	TGCGCCAGCAGCCCAAGGACTAGCGGCGCCTACGAGCAGTACTTC	CASSPRTSGAYEQYF
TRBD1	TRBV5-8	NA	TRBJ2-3	TGTGCCAGCAGCCGGGACAGCCCGAGCACAGATACGCAGTATTTT	CASSRDSPSTDTQYF
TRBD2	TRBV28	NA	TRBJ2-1	TGTGCCAGCAGTTCGACTAGCGGGATAAGGTTCTTC	CASSSTSGIRFF
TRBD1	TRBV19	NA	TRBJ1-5	TGTGCCAGTAGTAGGGGGACAGGGGGCAATGGGCTTCAGCCCCAGCATTTT	CASSRGTGGNGLQPQHF
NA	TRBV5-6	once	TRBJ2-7	TGTGCCAGCAGCCTAAGTGACAGCTTCTACGAGCAGTACTTC	CASSLSDSFYEQYF
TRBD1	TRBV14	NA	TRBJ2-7	TGTGCCAGCAGCCTTCGACAGGGGCTCTCCTACGAGCAGTACTTC	CASSLRQGLSYEQYF
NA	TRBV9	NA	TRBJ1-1	TGTGCCAGCAGCGTAGGTGTGAACGGGGCCATGAACACTGAAGCTTTCTTT	CASSVGVNGAMNTEAFF
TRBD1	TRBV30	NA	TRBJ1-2	TGTGCCTGGAGTGGACAGGGGGCGCATGGCTACACCTTC	CAWSGQGAHGYTF
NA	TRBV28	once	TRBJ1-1	TGTGCCAGCAGGCAGGTCGGGGGTGATCCTAATGAAGCTTTCTTT	CASRQVGGDPNEAFF
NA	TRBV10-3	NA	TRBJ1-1	TGTGCCATCAGTAGAGACGGACCCAACACTGAAGCTTTCTTT	CAISRDGPNTEAFF
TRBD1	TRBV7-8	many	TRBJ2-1	TGTGCCAGCAGCTTAGAGGGACAGGGGGGAGATGAGCAGTTCTTC	CASSLEGQGGDEQFF
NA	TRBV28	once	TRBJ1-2	TGTGCCAGCAGTTCCTCGGGGCGGACCCCCCACTATGGCTACACCTTC	CASSSSGRTPHYGYTF
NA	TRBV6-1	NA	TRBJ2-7	TGTGCCAGCAGTGAAAGCCAGGGGACGTGGGAGCAGTACTTC	CASSESQGTWEQYF
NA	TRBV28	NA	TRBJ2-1	TGTGCCAGCAGTAGACTAGTAGACAATGAGCAGTTCTTC	CASSRLVDNEQFF
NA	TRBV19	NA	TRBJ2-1	TGTGCCAGTAGTACCTACAATGAGCAGTTCTTC	CASSTYNEQFF
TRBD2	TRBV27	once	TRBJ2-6	TGTGCCAGCAGTTCGGGGCTGACTAGCGGGACTGGGGCCAACGTCCTGACTTTC	CASSSGLTSGTGANVLTF
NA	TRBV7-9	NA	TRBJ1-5	TGTGCCAGCAGCCCCCGGGACGGCAATCAGCCCCAGCATTTT	CASSPRDGNQPQHF
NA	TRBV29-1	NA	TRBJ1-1	TGCAGCGTTGATTCCGGGGCCACTGAAGCTTTCTTT	CSVDSGATEAFF
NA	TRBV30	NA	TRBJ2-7	TGTGCCTGGAGCGGGGGCGGGAAGGTCTACGAGCAGTACTTC	CAWSGGGKVYEQYF
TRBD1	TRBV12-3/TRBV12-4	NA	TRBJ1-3	TGTGCCAGCAGTCCCGGGACAGGAGACACCATATATTTT	CASSPGTGDTIYF
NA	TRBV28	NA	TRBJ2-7	TGTGCCAGCGGGTTACAACCCTCCGAGCAGTACTTC	CASGLQPSEQYF
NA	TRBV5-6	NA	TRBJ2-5	TGTGCCAGCAGTTTCCCCGGTGTTAGTGAGACCCAGTACTTC	CASSFPGVSETQYF
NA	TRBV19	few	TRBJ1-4	TGTGCCAGTAGCACCTTAGCCGTATTTAATGAAAAACTGTTTTTT	CASSTLAVFNEKLFF
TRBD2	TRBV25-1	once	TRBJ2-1	TGTGCCACCAGACTAGCGGGGTCTAATGAGCAGTTCTTC	CATRLAGSNEQFF
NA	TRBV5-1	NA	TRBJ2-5	TGCGCCAGCAGCCCCCCAAGGGTGGGGTCAGAGACCCAGTACTTC	CASSPPRVGSETQYF